The 32 T cell receptor beta chains reported below all come from one sample, sequenced in a study of tumor-infiltrating lymphocytes in localized non-small cell lung cancer. Here immunoSEQ multiplex PCR was the method, and the copy in TCRdb shows in-frame clones only, minus some. This table has just under 4,000 clones, 60% to 80% appearing once. Source material: uninvolved lung tissue not adjacent to the tumor. These TCRs come from a human donor with non-small cell lung cancer.

This chain uses TRBV5-1 with TRBJ2-7; 10 nucleotides match TRBD1. The CDR3 runs to 17 residues. Germline V gene data show CDR1 as SGHRS and CDR2 as YFSETQ. V was pared by 3 bases and J by 4 bases, with 13 bases of the junction left unmatched. The CDR3: CASSWRTGGQSLYEQYF. Written as DNA, the CDR3 is TGCGCCAGCAGCTGGAGGACAGGGGGTCAGTCCCTTTACGAGCAGTACTTC. Supplemented by reference TRBV5-1 and TRBJ2-7, the full variable domain reads KAGVTQTPRYLIKTRGQQVTLSCSPISGHRSVSWYQQTPGQGLQFLFEYFSETQRNKGNFPGRFSGRQFSNSRSEMNVSTLELGDSALYLCASSWRTGGQSLYEQYFGPGTRLTVT.

In this sample, this clone turned up a few times. This chain joins TRBV2 and TRBJ1-1; perhaps TRBD1 as D (5 bases). The CDR3 extends over 14 amino acids. Germline V gene lookup returns CDR1 SNHLY and CDR2 FYNNEI. V was clipped by 10 bases and J by 10 bases, with 25 bases between them. CDR3 DNA sequence: TGTGCCATCCGCTCCGGGACCAAATTTACGAGAGCTTTCTTT. This encodes CAIRSGTKFTRAFF.

The chain recombines TRBV7-2 with TRBJ2-3; D is tentatively TRBD1 or TRBD2 (5 bases each). Between the trimmed V and J ends, which lost 0 bases and 2 bases, there was a span of 9 bases. Germline CDR1 is SGHTA and CDR2 is FQGNSA. The CDR3 has 15 residues. CDR3 protein: CASSLARGTTDTQYF. CDR3 DNA: TGTGCCAGCAGCTTAGCGAGAGGGACCACAGATACGCAGTATTTT.

The chain recombines TRBV5-1 with TRBJ2-2; D may be TRBD1 (5 bases). The germline CDR1 and CDR2 sequences are SGHRS and YFSETQ. V was clipped by 4 bases and J by 5 bases, with 12 bases between them. The CDR3 totals 14 residues. The CDR3 nucleotides are TGCGCCAGCAGCCCTCCCGCAGGGACCGGGGAGCTGTTTTTT. It specifies CASSPPAGTGELFF.

This sequence joins TRBV20-1 and TRBJ1-1, with a tentative D call TRBD1 (6 bases). Deletions cut 6 bases from V and 8 bases from J, with 10 bases between. CDR1 and CDR2 (germline): DFQATT, SNEGSKA (reference sequence). The CDR3 is made up of 10 amino acids. As DNA, the CDR3 is TGCAGTGCCTCCACAGGGGAAGCTTTCTTT. Its translation: CSASTGEAFF.

The chain recombines TRBV10-3 with TRBJ1-5; 9 positions agree with TRBD1. V was pared by 4 bases and J by 4 bases, with 2 bases of the junction left unmatched. Germline CDR1 is ENHRY and CDR2 is SYGVKD. There are 14 residues in the CDR3. The CDR3 protein is CAISGQGENQPQHF. CDR3 DNA sequence: TGTGCCATCAGTGGACAGGGGGAGAATCAGCCCCAGCATTTT.

This rearrangement joins TRBV7-3 to TRBJ2-3; perhaps TRBD1 as D (6 bases). V was trimmed by 2 bases and J by 2 bases, leaving 20 bases between them. Germline V gene lookup returns CDR1 SGHTA and CDR2 FQGTGA. The CDR3 extends over 18 amino acids. The CDR3 bases are TGTGCCAGCAGCTTATCTAGAGGGGGTCTCGGGGCCACAGATACGCAGTATTTT. Translating it yields CASSLSRGGLGATDTQYF.

In this sample, this clone is medium-sized. This chain uses TRBV19 with TRBJ2-5, with D hard to call. Trimming shortened V by 5 bases and J by 4 bases, and 14 bases separated the two germline ends. This CDR3 contains 14 residues. Germline-derived CDR1 and CDR2 are LNHDA and SQIVND (reference sequence). DNA for the CDR3: TGTGCCAGTAGTCAAGGCGTCGGTCTAGAGACCCAGTACTTC. Its translation is CASSQGVGLETQYF. The full variable domain, its missing parts supplied by reference TRBV19 and TRBJ2-5, is DGGITQSPKYLFRKEGQNVTLSCEQNLNHDAMYWYRQDPGQGLRLIYYSQIVNDFQKGDIAEGYSVSREKKESFPLTVTSAQKNPTAFYLCASSQGVGLETQYFGPGTRLLVL.

This clone was seen more than once but under ten times. The chain uses TRBV2 and TRBJ1-6; D unresolved. Germline CDR1 SNHLY, CDR2 FYNNEI. CDR3 length equals 11 residues. Trimming removed 1 base from V and 9 bases from J, with 1 base in between. This CDR3 reads CASSEVSPLHF. The CDR3 DNA reads as TGTGCCAGCAGTGAAGTTTCACCCCTCCACTTT.

This clone appeared a single time. The chain uses TRBV12-5 and TRBJ1-5, with unresolved D. The CDR3 is made up of 13 amino acids. Trimming took off 7 bases at V and 1 base at J, with 8 bases between the two ends. CDR1 is LGHNT and CDR2 is FRNRAP in the germline V gene. The CDR3 DNA reads TGTGCTAGTGATAGGAGGAGCAATCAGCCCCAGCATTTT. Protein: CASDRRSNQPQHF.

This clone was observed a handful of times. The gene calls are TRBV5-6 and TRBJ1-1, with 7 positions matching TRBD1. Germline CDR1 SGHDT, CDR2 YYEEEE. The V and J ends lost 4 bases and 3 bases, in that order; junction bases with no gene match: 6. The CDR3 covers 14 residues. The CDR3 spells CASSPIDRDTEAFF. In DNA form, the CDR3 reads TGTGCCAGCAGCCCAATCGACAGGGACACTGAAGCTTTCTTT.

The CDR3 nucleotides are TGCGCCAGCAGCTTGGTGTCCGACCCCCAATCACCCCTCCACTTT. Its protein product is CASSLVSDPQSPLHF. The J gene is TRBJ1-6, the V gene TRBV5-1; D gene uncertain. This CDR3 has 15 residues. Germline V gene sequence: CDR1 SGHRS, CDR2 YFSETQ. Trimming removed 0 bases from V and 10 bases from J, with 14 bases in between. Full variable domain (rest looked up from reference TRBV5-1 and TRBJ1-6): KAGVTQTPRYLIKTRGQQVTLSCSPISGHRSVSWYQQTPGQGLQFLFEYFSETQRNKGNFPGRFSGRQFSNSRSEMNVSTLELGDSALYLCASSLVSDPQSPLHFGNGTRLTVT.

This sequence joins TRBV5-6 and TRBJ1-6, with no clear D. Germline CDR1 and CDR2: SGHDT and YYEEEE. The germline V and J ends were trimmed by 5 bases and 16 bases, with 22 bases remaining between them. The length of the CDR3 is 14 residues. The CDR3, as DNA: TGTGCCAGCAGGAGAAATCATCTTCAGACCCTACTCCACTTT. Its protein product is CASRRNHLQTLLHF. Combining the CDR3 with reference TRBV5-6 and TRBJ1-6 gives the whole variable domain DAGVTQSPTHLIKTRGQQVTLRCSPKSGHDTVSWYQQALGQGPQFIFQYYEEEERQRGNFPDRFSGHQFPNYSSELNVNALLLGDSALYLCASRRNHLQTLLHFGNGTRLTVT.

This clone is a singleton in its sample. The rearrangement links TRBV18 to TRBJ1-2; TRBD1 agrees at 9 bases. Germline-derived CDR1 and CDR2 are KGHSH and LQKENI. This CDR3 region has 15 residues. Trimming removed 3 bases from V and 4 bases from J; junction bases left unmatched: 6. The CDR3 bases are TGTGCCAGCTCACCCGGGACAGGGAGCCCCTATGGCTACACCTTC. Its translation is CASSPGTGSPYGYTF.

The genes are TRBV5-1 and TRBJ2-7; perhaps TRBD1 as D (6 bases). CDR1 and CDR2 from the germline V gene are SGHRS and YFSETQ. V was pared by 4 bases and J by 2 bases, with 10 bases between. This CDR3 has 13 amino acids. CDR3 in amino acids: CASSGGQTYEQYF. DNA for the CDR3: TGCGCCAGCAGCGGTGGACAGACCTACGAGCAGTACTTC.

This sequence joins TRBV29-1 and TRBJ1-1; possibly TRBD1 for D (6 bases). The CDR3 runs to 13 residues. Germline CDR1 reads SQVTM; CDR2 reads ANQGSEA. Trimming removed 3 bases from V and 0 bases from J, with 8 bases in between. The CDR3 region has the DNA TGCAGCGTTGACGGGACACTGAACACTGAAGCTTTCTTT. This sequence encodes CSVDGTLNTEAFF. The whole variable domain, filled in from reference TRBV29-1 and TRBJ1-1, reads SAVISQKPSRDICQRGTSLTIQCQVDSQVTMMFWYRQQPGQSLTLIATANQGSEATYESGFVIDKFPISRPNLTFSTLTVSNMSPEDSSIYLCSVDGTLNTEAFFGQGTRLTVV.

This chain links TRBV9 with TRBJ2-1, with D unresolved. This CDR3 region has 14 residues. The germline V and J ends were trimmed by 0 bases and 6 bases, with 10 bases remaining between them. Germline CDR1 is SGDLS and CDR2 is YYNGEE. The CDR3, as DNA: TGTGCCAGCAGCGTAGGGGCCGTTACCAATGAGCAGTTCTTC. Protein: CASSVGAVTNEQFF.

V gene TRBV5-1 combines with J gene TRBJ1-6; TRBD1 might be the D (6 bases). The CDR3 is made up of 16 amino acids. The V end lost 4 bases, the J end lost 5 bases, and 16 bases lay between the germline ends. Per the germline V gene, CDR1 is SGHRS and CDR2 is YFSETQ. In DNA form, the CDR3 reads TGCGCCAGCAGCCGGGGGCTGGAAAAGAATAATTCACCCCTCCACTTT. It yields the protein CASSRGLEKNNSPLHF. The variable domain in full, with the rest retrieved from reference TRBV5-1 and TRBJ1-6, is KAGVTQTPRYLIKTRGQQVTLSCSPISGHRSVSWYQQTPGQGLQFLFEYFSETQRNKGNFPGRFSGRQFSNSRSEMNVSTLELGDSALYLCASSRGLEKNNSPLHFGNGTRLTVT.

The V call is TRBV9, the J call TRBJ1-4; 10 positions match TRBD1. Trimming at V came to 4 bases and at J to 1 base, leaving 7 bases not matched to a gene. This CDR3 has 17 amino acids. In germline, CDR1 is SGDLS, CDR2 YYNGEE. The CDR3 loop is CASSPRDRGGTNEKLFF. The CDR3 nucleotides are TGTGCCAGCAGCCCTCGGGACAGGGGTGGAACTAATGAAAAACTGTTTTTT.

The J gene is TRBJ1-2, the V gene TRBV5-5; 9 positions agree with TRBD1. CDR3 length: 15 residues. Germline loops: CDR1 SGHKS, CDR2 YYEKEE (reference sequence). Trimming at V came to 4 bases and at J to 6 bases, leaving 10 bases not matched to a gene. The CDR3 bases are TGTGCCAGCAGCGGCGGTACGGGACAGGGAAATGGCTACACCTTC. This gives the protein CASSGGTGQGNGYTF.

This clone turned up a few times. V usage is TRBV7-9 and J usage is TRBJ1-4, with 8 bases fitting TRBD1. CDR1 and CDR2 (germline): SEHNR, FQNEAQ (reference sequence). This CDR3 comprises 14 residues. Unmatched junction bases numbered 6, after V lost 5 bases and J lost 7 bases. The CDR3 sequence: CASSLGQGIEKLFF. The CDR3 DNA follows: TGTGCCAGCAGCCTAGGACAGGGTATTGAAAAACTGTTTTTT.

The CDR3, as DNA: TGCAGCGTTGAGGTCAGACGAGGCCAGCCCCAGCATTTT. Its translation is CSVEVRRGQPQHF. This chain links TRBV29-1 with TRBJ1-5, with no clear D. The germline V gene encodes CDR1 SQVTM and CDR2 ANQGSEA. V dropped 3 bases and J dropped 7 bases, with 13 bases sitting between them. The CDR3 is made up of 13 amino acids.

CDR3 sequence: CASSFGTVLDEKLFF. The DNA for the CDR3 is TGTGCCAGCAGTTTTGGGACAGTTTTGGATGAAAAACTGTTTTTT. V is TRBV28 and J is TRBJ1-4, with TRBD1 matching 7 bases. The CDR3 spans 15 residues. Germline V gene lookup returns CDR1 MDHEN and CDR2 SYDVKM. With V trimmed by 3 bases and J by 6 bases, 7 bases remained unmatched.

The chain is built from TRBV6-6 and TRBJ1-2; D possibly corresponds to TRBD1 (6 bases). CDR3 length equals 15 residues. The V gene lost 0 bases and the J gene lost 4 bases, with 12 bases spanning the gap. From germline, CDR1 is MNHNY and CDR2 SVGAGI (reference sequence). DNA of the CDR3: TGTGCCAGCAGTTACTCGAGGGGGGCAGGCTATGGCTACACCTTC. This gives the protein CASSYSRGAGYGYTF.

The chain recombines TRBV10-3 with TRBJ2-7, with a weak D call TRBD2 (6 bases). Trimming stripped 6 bases from V and 5 bases from J, with 17 bases between. The CDR3 has 14 residues. Germline CDR1 and CDR2: ENHRY and SYGVKD. CDR3 in amino acids: CAIRGTGTSNEQYF. DNA for the CDR3: TGTGCCATCAGGGGGACCGGGACTTCCAACGAGCAGTACTTC.

This clone was picked up a small number of times. V usage is TRBV15 and J usage is TRBJ1-5, with D unclear. Per germline, CDR1 LNHNV and CDR2 YYDKDF (reference sequence). V was shortened by 3 bases and J by 0 bases, with 6 bases between the two germline ends. CDR3 length equals 14 residues. The CDR3 is CATSRIYSNQPQHF. DNA of the CDR3: TGTGCCACCAGCAGGATCTATAGCAATCAGCCCCAGCATTTT.

The chain carries TRBV7-6 and TRBJ2-4; either TRBD1 or TRBD2 may fit D (5 bases each). The CDR3 totals 15 residues. V shed 5 bases and J shed 8 bases, with 19 bases lying between them. Germline V gives CDR1 SGHVS, CDR2 FNYEAQ. In DNA form, the CDR3 reads TGTGCCAGCAGCCCCGGGACGCCCAAGGCGGACATTCAGTACTTC. Translating it yields CASSPGTPKADIQYF.

This chain uses TRBV6-6 with TRBJ1-2, with D perhaps matching TRBD1 (5 bases). Germline V gene data show CDR1 as MNHNY and CDR2 as SVGAGI (reference sequence). The V and J ends lost 6 bases and 6 bases respectively, with 14 bases between them. The CDR3 runs 13 residues. The CDR3: CASRGVGDHGYTF. The DNA of the CDR3 is TGTGCCAGCAGGGGGGTCGGGGACCATGGCTACACCTTC.

The V call is TRBV7-8, the J call TRBJ1-2, with 8 bases lining up with TRBD1. The V and J ends lost 3 bases and 5 bases, in that order; junction bases with no gene match: 2. There are 13 residues in the CDR3. Per the germline V gene, CDR1 is SGHVS and CDR2 is FQNEAQ. The CDR3, as DNA: TGTGCCAGCAGCTTGGGGACAGGTTATGGCTACACCTTC. Residues: CASSLGTGYGYTF.

The chain uses TRBV7-3 and TRBJ1-1; D is possibly TRBD1 (6 bases). In germline, CDR1 is SGHTA, CDR2 FQGTGA. Between the trimmed V and J ends, which lost 4 bases and 3 bases, there was a span of 12 bases. There are 14 residues in the CDR3. For the CDR3, the DNA is TGTGCCAGCAGCTCCACAGGGTTCGACACTGAAGCTTTCTTT. Encoded protein: CASSSTGFDTEAFF.

This chain connects TRBV6-4 to TRBJ1-3; D is perhaps TRBD1 (6 bases). V lost 4 bases, J lost 4 bases, and 17 bases lay in between. The germline gives CDR1 MRHNA, CDR2 SNTAGT. CDR3 size: 16 residues. Written as DNA, the CDR3 is TGTGCCAGCAGTGCAAAATACAGGGATAGGGGAAACACCATATATTTT. It is translated as CASSAKYRDRGNTIYF.

This clone was counted only a few times. V is TRBV7-6 and J is TRBJ2-7; a possible D gene is TRBD1 (6 bases). Germline V CDR1 and CDR2: SGHVS, FNYEAQ. Trimming removed 4 bases from V and 4 bases from J, with 11 bases in between. The length of the CDR3 is 13 residues. CDR3 DNA sequence: TGTGCCAGCAGCTCGATAACAGGGTACGAGCAGTACTTC. Translated, it gives CASSSITGYEQYF.